The 28 T cell receptor beta chains reported below all come from one sample, sequenced in a study of control samples from healthy donors and cancer patients. Some clones are missing from TCRdb's copy, which holds only in-frame ones; the method was immunoSEQ multiplex PCR. The repertoire includes about 130,000 clones, around 92% of them detected once, and around 2.1% sits in the top ten. Input material: blood. These receptors were obtained from a woman aged 45 to 65 in good health.

J is TRBJ1-2 and V is TRBV4-1; no clear D gene. Trimming shortened V by 0 bases and J by 4 bases, and 18 bases separated the two germline ends. The CDR3 has 17 amino acids. The germline V gene has CDR1 MGHRA and CDR2 YSYEKL. The CDR3 loop reads CASSQEPDPLRGYGYTF. For the CDR3, the DNA is TGCGCCAGCAGCCAAGAGCCGGACCCACTACGGGGCTATGGCTACACCTTC.

J is TRBJ1-1 and V is TRBV6-6, with D maybe TRBD1 (5 bases). Germline assignment: CDR1 MNHNY and CDR2 SVGAGI (reference sequence). The CDR3 covers 12 residues. Trimming pared 10 bases from V and 3 bases from J, leaving 12 bases between. CDR3 nucleotide sequence: TGTGCCACCACTGGGGGGGACACTGAAGCTTTCTTT. This encodes CATTGGDTEAFF.

V gene TRBV5-1 combines with J gene TRBJ2-1; D is perhaps TRBD2 (5 bases). CDR1 SGHRS and CDR2 YFSETQ come from the germline V gene. There are 16 residues in the CDR3. V lost 3 bases and J 0 bases, leaving 13 bases between the germline ends. The CDR3 is CASSYHGSGSYNEQFF. The CDR3 region has the DNA TGCGCCAGCAGCTACCATGGAAGCGGCTCCTACAATGAGCAGTTCTTC.

The J gene is TRBJ2-5, the V gene TRBV4-2; 10 bases line up with TRBD1. J lost 0 bases, V lost 1 base, and 8 bases had no gene match. Germline values: CDR1 LGHNA, CDR2 YNFKEQ. The CDR3 has 18 amino acids. For the CDR3, the DNA is TGTGCCAGCAGCCAAGTCCTCGGACAGGGGGAGTACCAAGAGACCCAGTACTTC. This translates into CASSQVLGQGEYQETQYF.

This chain joins TRBV6-5 and TRBJ2-7, with TRBD2 identical over 7 bases. The germline V gene has CDR1 MNHEY and CDR2 SVGAGI. The CDR3 contains 14 residues. V was clipped by 6 bases and J by 2 bases; unmatched bases: 7. The CDR3 region has the DNA TGTGCCAGCAGGCCCCCGGGGGGTCCCTACGAGCAGTACTTC. It translates to CASRPPGGPYEQYF.

Only a few counts were recorded for this clone. The V gene is TRBV7-9, the J gene TRBJ2-1, with D tentatively TRBD2 (5 bases). This CDR3 comprises 16 residues. Trimming removed 4 bases from V and 0 bases from J, with 13 bases in between. Germline lookup yields CDR1 SEHNR and CDR2 FQNEAQ (reference sequence). CDR3 region: CASSSIGKTSYNEQFF. In DNA, the CDR3 is TGTGCCAGCAGCTCCATCGGGAAAACCTCCTACAATGAGCAGTTCTTC. The whole variable domain, filled in from reference TRBV7-9 and TRBJ2-1, reads DTGVSQNPRHKITKRGQNVTFRCDPISEHNRLYWYRQTLGQGPEFLTYFQNEAQLEKSRLLSDRFSAERPKGSFSTLEIQRTEQGDSAMYLCASSSIGKTSYNEQFFGPGTRLTVL.

Written as DNA, the CDR3 is TGTGCCAGCAGCCTAACTAGCGTAGCGGGGGCGAGCGAGCAGTACTTC. Translated: CASSLTSVAGASEQYF. The V gene is TRBV3-1 (or the pseudogene TRBV3-2), the J gene TRBJ2-7, with 9 bases identical to TRBD2. In germline, CDR1 is LGHDT, CDR2 YNNKEL (reference sequence). The CDR3 contains 16 residues. The V and J ends lost 4 bases and 6 bases, in that order; junction bases with no gene match: 13.

The genes are TRBV4-1 and TRBJ1-4; TRBD1 agrees at 8 bases. Germline trimming cut 4 bases from V and 3 bases from J; bases unmatched to any gene: 10. The CDR3 is 17 residues long. Germline CDR1 and CDR2: MGHRA and YSYEKL. In DNA form, the CDR3 reads TGCGCCAGCAGCCTCTCGGGTCAGGGGGCAGCTAATGAAAAACTGTTTTTT. It codes for CASSLSGQGAANEKLFF.

This chain uses TRBV28 with TRBJ1-1; D call uncertain. The CDR3 loop spans 14 amino acids. Between the trimmed V and J ends, which lost 2 bases and 1 base, there was a span of 8 bases. Germline V gives CDR1 MDHEN, CDR2 SYDVKM. CDR3 region: CASSLNTKNTEAFF. The DNA of the CDR3 is TGTGCCAGCAGTTTAAACACCAAGAACACTGAAGCTTTCTTT.

This clone was seen a single time. V is TRBV28 and J is TRBJ1-1; D remains ambiguous. Germline V lookup: CDR1 MDHEN, CDR2 SYDVKM. This CDR3 has 16 residues. V was pared by 8 bases and J by 2 bases, with 21 bases between. The CDR3 reads CASPADNAPTNTEAFF. Written as DNA, the CDR3 is TGTGCCAGCCCCGCCGACAACGCTCCCACTAACACTGAAGCTTTCTTT.

The chain carries TRBV7-2 and TRBJ2-3, with 9 bases lining up with TRBD1. Germline V lookup: CDR1 SGHTA, CDR2 FQGNSA. V shed 5 bases and J 9 bases; nucleotides not matched to a gene: 6. This CDR3 has 13 residues. The CDR3 here is CASSPGQGLTQYF. Here the CDR3 DNA reads TGTGCCAGCAGCCCGGGACAGGGTTTGACGCAGTATTTT.

V and J are TRBV11-3 and TRBJ2-3; TRBD2 aligns across 7 bases. Germline lookup yields CDR1 SGHNT and CDR2 YENEEA. CDR3 length equals 16 residues. Trimming removed 5 bases from V and 4 bases from J; junction bases left unmatched: 12. This CDR3 is CASSLGGWGGSDTQYF. Here the CDR3 DNA reads TGTGCCAGCAGCCTAGGCGGCTGGGGGGGGTCAGATACGCAGTATTTT.

The V call is TRBV30, the J call TRBJ2-3; tentatively, D is TRBD1 (6 bases). V lost 0 bases, J lost 5 bases, and 12 bases lay in between. Germline loops: CDR1 GTSNPN, CDR2 SVGIG (reference sequence). CDR3 size: 14 residues. CDR3 sequence reads: CAWSVGSRGDTQYF. The DNA of the CDR3 is TGTGCCTGGAGTGTCGGGTCCAGGGGAGATACGCAGTATTTT.

This chain connects TRBV10-3 to TRBJ1-1, with TRBD1 identical over 10 bases. The trim removed 5 bases at V and 5 bases at J, leaving 8 bases unmatched. The CDR3 loop spans 15 amino acids. In germline, CDR1 is ENHRY, CDR2 SYGVKD. The DNA of the CDR3 is TGTGCCATCAGTAACCCTGGACAGGGGGGGACTGAAGCTTTCTTT. Residues: CAISNPGQGGTEAFF.

This clone appeared once. This sequence joins TRBV5-4 and TRBJ2-7; 10 positions match TRBD1. The length of the CDR3 is 15 residues. Germline trimming cut 1 base from V and 7 bases from J; bases unmatched to any gene: 8. Germline-derived CDR1 and CDR2 are SGHNT and YYREEE (reference sequence). This CDR3 is CASSLPGQGGDEQYF. Here the CDR3 DNA reads TGTGCCAGCAGCTTGCCAGGACAGGGGGGCGATGAGCAGTACTTC.

The V and J genes are TRBV2 and TRBJ1-4; 9 bases are shared with TRBD1. V lost 10 bases to trimming and J lost 7 bases; unmatched junction nucleotides: 7. The CDR3 totals 13 residues. Germline assignment: CDR1 SNHLY and CDR2 FYNNEI. For the CDR3, the DNA is TGTGCCACCACGGACAGGGGTGTTGAAAAACTGTTTTTT. Translation gives CATTDRGVEKLFF.

The chain couples TRBV10-1 to TRBJ1-1, with a tentative D call TRBD1 (6 bases). This CDR3 is built from 13 residues. CDR1 is WNHNN, CDR2 SYGVQD, per germline (reference sequence). V was trimmed by 6 bases and J by 5 bases, leaving 13 bases between them. The CDR3 reads CASRGSGATEAFF. The CDR3 nucleotides read TGCGCCAGCAGGGGGTCGGGGGCTACTGAAGCTTTCTTT.

The table lists this clone with a count of one. The V and J genes are TRBV5-4 and TRBJ2-2; the D is unclear. The CDR3 runs to 15 residues. The ends were cut back, 0 bases at V and 1 base at J, with 7 bases in the middle. Germline V gives CDR1 SGHNT, CDR2 YYREEE (reference sequence). This chain's CDR3 is CASSLAGQNTGELFF. The CDR3 region has the DNA TGTGCCAGCAGCTTGGCCGGGCAGAACACCGGGGAGCTGTTTTTT.

The chain carries TRBV14 and TRBJ1-5; 7 bases align to TRBD1. Germline trimming cut 4 bases from V and 1 base from J; bases unmatched to any gene: 4. The CDR3 extends over 15 amino acids. Germline values: CDR1 SGHDN, CDR2 FVKESK. In nucleotides, the CDR3 is TGTGCCAGCAGCCCAGGGGGGGGGAGCAATCAGCCCCAGCATTTT. It encodes CASSPGGGSNQPQHF.

The V and J genes are TRBV5-4 and TRBJ2-2, with D uncertain. V lost 1 base to trimming and J lost 6 bases, with 10 bases between them. Germline V lookup: CDR1 SGHNT, CDR2 YYREEE (reference sequence). This CDR3 has 14 amino acids. The CDR3 coding sequence is TGTGCCAGCAGCTTGATATCTGCTTCCGGGGAGCTGTTTTTT. Amino acids: CASSLISASGELFF.

This chain connects TRBV6-5 to TRBJ2-2, with 7 positions matching TRBD2. Germline V lookup: CDR1 MNHEY, CDR2 SVGAGI. After removal of 7 bases from V and 1 base from J, the junction contained 3 bases not matched to a gene. CDR3 length equals 14 residues. The CDR3 nucleotides are TGTGCCAGCATGGTAGCGGGGAACACCGGGGAGCTGTTTTTT. Its protein product is CASMVAGNTGELFF.

The rearrangement uses TRBV6-5 and TRBJ2-5; D is possibly TRBD1 (5 bases). Trimming removed 6 bases from V and 5 bases from J, with 19 bases in between. Germline lookup yields CDR1 MNHEY and CDR2 SVGAGI. This CDR3 is 15 amino acids long. The CDR3 DNA follows: TGTGCCAGCAGCCCCTTGTGGGGCCCGAGGGAGACCCAGTACTTC. Translating it yields CASSPLWGPRETQYF.

This clone was detected once. This sequence joins TRBV19 and TRBJ1-1; no firm D call. Germline values: CDR1 LNHDA, CDR2 SQIVND (reference sequence). Trimming cost V 3 bases and J 4 bases, with 12 bases left between them. CDR3 length: 14 amino acids. The CDR3 bases are TGTGCCAGTAGTATCTATTCTGGAAGCACTGAAGCTTTCTTT. Translating gives CASSIYSGSTEAFF. Supplemented by reference TRBV19 and TRBJ1-1, the full variable domain reads DGGITQSPKYLFRKEGQNVTLSCEQNLNHDAMYWYRQDPGQGLRLIYYSQIVNDFQKGDIAEGYSVSREKKESFPLTVTSAQKNPTAFYLCASSIYSGSTEAFFGQGTRLTVV.

The gene calls are TRBV19 and TRBJ2-7; D may be TRBD1 (6 bases). The CDR3 runs 18 residues. Trimming left V 8 bases short and J 0 bases short, with 26 bases between. Looked up from germline, CDR1 is LNHDA and CDR2 is SQIVND (reference sequence). CDR3 DNA sequence: TGTGCCAGTGCCCTCGCCATGGCAGGGGCTACCAGCTCCTACGAGCAGTACTTC. This gives the protein CASALAMAGATSSYEQYF.

This clone was seen only a few times. The chain carries TRBV2 and TRBJ1-3; D is undetermined. Trimming removed 3 bases from V and 3 bases from J, with 12 bases in between. The germline gives CDR1 SNHLY, CDR2 FYNNEI. The CDR3 extends over 15 amino acids. The CDR3 DNA sequence: TGTGCCAGCAGTGATCTAGGCACCGTTGGAAACACCATATATTTT. This encodes CASSDLGTVGNTIYF.

The chain recombines TRBV6-5 with TRBJ1-1; tentatively, D is TRBD1 (5 bases). There are 13 residues in the CDR3. With 7 bases removed from V and 0 bases from J, the gap between germline ends came to 9 bases. CDR1 MNHEY and CDR2 SVGAGI come from the germline V gene. CDR3 residues: CASTRAMNTEAFF. CDR3 sequence (DNA): TGTGCCAGCACCAGGGCTATGAACACTGAAGCTTTCTTT.

The count of this clone is one. The chain uses TRBV18 and TRBJ1-1, with 8 bases that match TRBD1. The V segment lost 3 bases and the J segment 2 bases; nucleotides outside the gene matches: 8. CDR3 size: 16 residues. The germline V gene encodes CDR1 KGHSH and CDR2 LQKENI. The CDR3 loop reads CASSPEDRAQNTEAFF. CDR3 in DNA: TGTGCCAGCTCACCCGAGGACAGGGCGCAAAACACTGAAGCTTTCTTT.

The chain joins TRBV19 to TRBJ2-5; TRBD1 is a possible D gene (6 bases). V was shortened by 5 bases and J by 2 bases, with 12 bases between the two germline ends. Germline CDR1 is LNHDA and CDR2 is SQIVND (reference sequence). There are 14 residues in the CDR3. DNA for the CDR3: TGTGCCAGTAGTCATTGGACAGATCAAGAGACCCAGTACTTC. It translates to CASSHWTDQETQYF.